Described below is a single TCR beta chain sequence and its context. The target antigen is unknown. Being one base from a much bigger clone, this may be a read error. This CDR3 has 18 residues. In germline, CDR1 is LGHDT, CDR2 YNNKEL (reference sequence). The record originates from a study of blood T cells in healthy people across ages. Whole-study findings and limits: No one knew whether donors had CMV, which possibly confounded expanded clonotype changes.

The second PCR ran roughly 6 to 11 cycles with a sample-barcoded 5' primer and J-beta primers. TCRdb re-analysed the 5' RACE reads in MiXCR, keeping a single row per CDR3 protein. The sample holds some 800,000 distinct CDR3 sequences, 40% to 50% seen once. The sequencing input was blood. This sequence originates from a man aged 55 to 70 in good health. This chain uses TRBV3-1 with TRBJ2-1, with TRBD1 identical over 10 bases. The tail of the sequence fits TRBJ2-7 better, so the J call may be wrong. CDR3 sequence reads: CASSPRGGQGSSYNEQYF. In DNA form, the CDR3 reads TGTGCCAGCAGCCCCCGAGGGGGACAGGGGAGCTCCTACAATGAGCAGTACTTC.